The 17 T cell receptor beta chains listed next were all sequenced from one sample in a study of response to subunit inactivated influenza vaccine. TCRdb reprocessed the RT-PCR reads with MiXCR, giving one entry per CDR3 protein. Of about 780,000 distinct CDR3 sequences listed, under 20% are singletons. The sequences come from PBMCs from blood, collected less than 6 days after vaccination. Every receptor here comes from a man aged 45-65 years who received an inactivated influenza vaccine.

The chain has TRBV3-1 and TRBJ2-7, with 9 bases matching TRBD2. This CDR3 has 14 residues. The V gene end was trimmed by 1 base and the J gene end by 9 bases; junction bases not matched to a gene: 7. From germline, CDR1 is LGHDT and CDR2 YNNKEL (reference sequence). The CDR3 here is CASSQGAGGTGQYF. The CDR3 DNA reads TGTGCCAGCAGCCAAGGCGCGGGGGGGACCGGGCAGTACTTC.

This clonotype was seen many times. The chain recombines TRBV4-3 with TRBJ1-2; D not certain. The length of the CDR3 is 14 residues. The germline CDR1 and CDR2 sequences are LGHNA and YSLEER. V was pared by 1 base and J by 8 bases, with 14 bases between. The CDR3 DNA sequence: TGCGCCAGCAGCCAAGTTAACCGGCGCGGGGGCTACACCTTC. Amino acid sequence: CASSQVNRRGGYTF.

The chain couples TRBV10-3 to TRBJ1-1, with D hard to call. The germline V gene has CDR1 ENHRY and CDR2 SYGVKD. The CDR3 has 15 amino acids. The V and J ends lost 3 bases and 0 bases respectively, with 11 bases between them. CDR3 sequence reads: CAISDLGRLNTEAFF. In DNA, the CDR3 is TGTGCCATCAGTGACTTGGGAAGGTTGAACACTGAAGCTTTCTTT.

This clonotype was observed at least ten times. The CDR3 is CASSLGVWGLQSNEQFF. DNA for the CDR3: TGTGCCAGCAGCTTAGGAGTCTGGGGACTCCAGAGCAATGAGCAGTTCTTC. The V and J genes are TRBV7-2 and TRBJ2-1; D might be TRBD2 (6 bases). Per the germline V gene, CDR1 is SGHTA and CDR2 is FQGNSA. The CDR3 sequence is 17 residues long. V lost 1 base, J lost 6 bases, and 19 bases lay in between.

The chain couples TRBV20-1 to TRBJ1-2, with TRBD1 as a possible D gene (6 bases). The CDR3 totals 16 residues. Between the trimmed V and J ends, which lost 0 bases and 8 bases, there was a span of 22 bases. Germline V gene sequence: CDR1 DFQATT, CDR2 SNEGSKA (reference sequence). Written as DNA, the CDR3 is TGCAGTGCTAGAGATCACTCTAGGCAGGGGAGCTCCGGCTACACCTTC. As protein: CSARDHSRQGSSGYTF.

This clonotype was recorded at least ten times. This rearrangement joins TRBV6-2 or TRBV6-3 to TRBJ2-1, with no clear D. The germline gives CDR1 MNHEY, CDR2 SVGEGT. V was cut by 6 bases and J by 7 bases, with 10 bases left in between. The length of the CDR3 is 12 residues. The CDR3 region is CASSRAKNEQFF. The CDR3 DNA reads TGTGCCAGCAGCCGCGCTAAAAATGAGCAGTTCTTC.

This sequence joins TRBV5-1 and TRBJ2-7, with D uncertain. Germline V gene sequence: CDR1 SGHRS, CDR2 YFSETQ. V lost 1 base and J 5 bases, leaving 13 bases between the germline ends. The CDR3 covers 14 residues. Written as DNA, the CDR3 is TGCGCCAGCAGCTTGATCACCGGGCTCCACGAGCAGTACTTC. Translation gives CASSLITGLHEQYF.

This clonotype was picked up a small number of times. The chain joins TRBV5-1 to TRBJ2-1; 8 positions match TRBD2. The CDR3 runs to 16 residues. The V gene end was trimmed by 4 bases and the J gene end by 6 bases; junction bases not matched to a gene: 12. CDR1 SGHRS and CDR2 YFSETQ come from the germline V gene. CDR3 protein: CASSPSAGGQFNEQFF. The CDR3 DNA sequence: TGCGCCAGCAGCCCCTCGGCGGGAGGACAATTCAATGAGCAGTTCTTC.

This clonotype was detected a few times. The chain links TRBV5-6 to TRBJ1-5; D gene uncertain. The germline CDR1 and CDR2 sequences are SGHDT and YYEEEE. Trimming removed 4 bases from V and 4 bases from J, with 9 bases in between. The CDR3 runs 13 residues. The CDR3 coding sequence is TGTGCCAGCAGCATGGACCGGAATCAGCCCCAGCATTTT. This codes for CASSMDRNQPQHF.

The chain's CDR3 is CASSPGRNEKLFF. The DNA for the CDR3 is TGCGCCAGCAGCCCCGGACGGAATGAAAAACTGTTTTTT. V and J are TRBV5-1 and TRBJ1-4; D gene uncertain. V was clipped by 4 bases and J by 5 bases, with 9 bases between them. The V gene's germline CDR1 is SGHRS and CDR2 YFSETQ. The CDR3 has 13 residues.

The V and J genes are TRBV20-1 and TRBJ2-1; 10 bases match TRBD2. This CDR3 spans 21 amino acids. Looked up from germline, CDR1 is DFQATT and CDR2 is SNEGSKA (reference sequence). V lost 5 bases and J lost 0; bases outside the gene matches: 22. The CDR3 reads CSARTYSPSGRAPSSYNEQFF. CDR3 bases: TGCAGTGCTCGGACGTATTCGCCTAGCGGGAGAGCCCCGAGCTCCTACAATGAGCAGTTCTTC.

This clonotype was counted between two and nine times. The chain combines TRBV7-2 with TRBJ2-7, with D hard to call. The CDR3 is 14 residues long. Germline lookup yields CDR1 SGHTA and CDR2 FQGNSA. Trimming stripped 5 bases from V and 10 bases from J, with 21 bases between. The CDR3 spells CASSIARTSLIQYF. The CDR3 DNA reads TGTGCCAGCAGCATCGCACGAACCAGCCTTATTCAGTACTTC. The whole variable domain, remainder taken from reference TRBV7-2 and TRBJ2-7, is GAGVSQSPSNKVTEKGKDVELRCDPISGHTALYWYRQSLGQGLEFLIYFQGNSAPDKSGLPSDRFSAERTGGSVSTLTIQRTQQEDSAVYLCASSIARTSLIQYFGPGTRLTVT.

This clonotype showed up just a few times. This rearrangement joins TRBV29-1 to TRBJ1-5; the D gene is possibly TRBD1 (6 bases). The CDR3 has 13 amino acids. CDR1 is SQVTM, CDR2 ANQGSEA, per germline. The V gene lost 7 bases and the J gene lost 0 bases, with 10 bases spanning the gap. CDR3 in DNA: TGCAGCGCCAAGGGGGATAGCAATCAGCCCCAGCATTTT. This gives the protein CSAKGDSNQPQHF.

The chain carries TRBV4-3 and TRBJ2-3; D assignment may be TRBD1 or TRBD2 (6 bases each). Trimming shortened V by 1 base and J by 8 bases, and 19 bases separated the two germline ends. Looked up from germline, CDR1 is LGHNA and CDR2 is YSLEER. The CDR3 contains 16 residues. DNA of the CDR3: TGCGCCAGCAGCCAAGGAGGAGGGGGAGTTGGGGGTACGCAGTATTTT. Translating gives CASSQGGGGVGGTQYF.

This chain uses TRBV6-2 or TRBV6-3 with TRBJ2-1; unclear D gene. Germline values: CDR1 MNHEY, CDR2 SVGEGT. The germline V and J ends were trimmed by 5 bases and 6 bases, with 14 bases remaining between them. This CDR3 comprises 14 residues. CDR3 coding DNA: TGTGCCAGCAGTCTTGGACGTGGCCCCAATGAGCAGTTCTTC. It translates to CASSLGRGPNEQFF.

This clonotype has just a few counts. The rearrangement joins TRBV14 to TRBJ2-1, with D perhaps matching TRBD2 (5 bases). The germline CDR1 and CDR2 sequences are SGHDN and FVKESK. V gave up 4 bases and J gave up 10 bases, with 14 bases separating them. The CDR3 has 13 amino acids. The CDR3 loop reads CASSPVLLGEQFF. CDR3 DNA: TGTGCCAGCAGCCCAGTGTTACTAGGCGAGCAGTTCTTC.

In its sample, this clonotype was seen a few times. The chain has TRBV25-1 and TRBJ2-2, with 11 nucleotides matching TRBD2. The V gene end was trimmed by 1 base and the J gene end by 2 bases; junction bases not matched to a gene: 6. Germline V gene sequence: CDR1 MGHDK, CDR2 SYGVNS. This CDR3 has 18 amino acids. The CDR3, as DNA: TGTGCCAGCAGTGAATTTAGCGGGGGGGCCGTTAACACCGGGGAGCTGTTTTTT. The encoded protein is CASSEFSGGAVNTGELFF.